This TCR beta chain was retrieved from a study of blood T cell repertoires in COVID-19. Original handling: Amplification of reference gene primers was used by the study to estimate nucleated cell counts. Clones were read by immunoSEQ multiplex PCR, and TCRdb kept only the in-frame ones, dropping some. That table gives V, J and clone size, and the DNA gave D and trimming. Of about 140,000 clones listed, roughly 90% are singletons. This CDR3 has 15 residues. The ends were cut back, 2 bases at V and 0 bases at J, with 8 bases in the middle. Per the germline V gene, CDR1 is MNHEY and CDR2 is SMNVEV (reference sequence). The table lists this clone with a count of one.

The specimen was peripheral blood. The TCR sequence derives from a man aged 45-65 years with active or convalescent COVID-19. The chain has TRBV27 and TRBJ2-1; D gene ambiguous. The CDR3 region has the DNA TGTGCCAGCAGTTTACTACCCTCCTCCTACAATGAGCAGTTCTTC. Its translation: CASSLLPSSYNEQFF.